Given below is one T cell receptor beta chain in context. This CDR3 has 13 residues. Looked up from germline, CDR1 is SEHNR and CDR2 is FQNEAQ (reference sequence). V lost 8 bases and J 2 bases, leaving 11 bases between the germline ends. The sample's treatment: oral pan-JAK inhibitor, 5-10 mg twice daily. The data originate from a study of CD8+ T cells in alopecia areata. Sequencing relied on a cDNA template that was reverse transcribed from extracted RNA. Clones were read by immunoSEQ multiplex PCR, and TCRdb kept only the in-frame ones, dropping some. This sample has fewer than 250,000 clones, with 60% found just once.

This chain joins TRBV7-9 and TRBJ2-3; weak D call: TRBD2 (6 bases). The sequencing here drew on CD4+ T cells sorted from blood, taken at week 24, from a patient treated with tofacitinib. The receptor was isolated from a human donor with alopecia areata. The CDR3 loop is CASLDYLTDTQYF. The CDR3 bases are TGTGCCAGCTTGGACTACCTCACAGATACGCAGTATTTT.